The T cell receptor beta chain described here comes from a study of T cell responses to AZD1222 COVID-19 vaccine (dated by TCRdb to the early 2020s). Study-wide context: TCR sequencing covered fewer than 250 trial participants: 207 given two doses of AZD1222 and about 26 given two doses of MenACWY control vaccine. Trial participants were enrolled by age into subgroups of 18-55, 56-69 and 70-plus years, and around 140, 26 and 57 TCR-sequenced participants, respectively, were included in these subgroups.

V sheds 8 bases and J sheds 4 bases, leaving 14 bases between their ends. CDR1 and CDR2 are drawn from the germline V gene: SGHDN, FVKESK. Including the terminal cysteine and phenylalanine, the CDR3 comprises 13 residues. The only DNA kept is the CDR3, 39 bases in frame from the first base. The CDR3 regions of human TCRbeta chains were analyzed by immunosequencing. As for the original processing: TCRs in the repertoires were compared against a reference library of SARS-CoV-2-specific TCRs that had been generated with the MIRA antigen-specificity platform. Breadth was defined as the fraction of unique TCRs that were SARS-CoV-2-associated. Depth was defined as the fraction of total T cells that were SARS-CoV-2-associated. Using the MIRA data, each spike-specific TCR was mapped to the spike region that the TCR reacts to and placed in a CD4 or CD8 class. Log10-transformed breadth and depth values were compared by one-way ANOVA with Sidak's multiple comparisons tests. Entries here come from immuneACCESS through TCRdb and include only in-frame sequences with V and J called. Some clones fail to appear in such tables; in the studies checked, an unresolved V gene covers under half of the shortfall, and the cause of the remainder is unknown. V, J and clone size derive from that table, while D and trimming were established from the DNA sequence. The sample table shows approximately 80,000 clones, and approximately 85% are seen once. Of the sample, more than 9% is held by the ten largest clones.

As for this clone: The specificity of this receptor is unknown. Per-nucleotide qualities are absent, and no much larger clonotype sits a single base away.

The sample's time point, from its label and the paper: about 28 days (+/-7) after the second vaccine dose. AZD1222 recipients with second doses at about 4 weeks or about 12 weeks were pooled, because spike-specific TCR depth and breadth did not differ between schedules. Samples from vaccinated people were obtained from the UK trials COV001 and COV002, which included a single-blind randomized controlled phase 2/3 trial of AZD1222 (ChAdOx1 nCoV-19) in healthy adults. For TCRbeta chain sequencing, PBMC samples from trial participants were taken at day 0 and at day 28 after the second dose. Broader findings and caveats from the paper: Nearly half of unique spike-specific TCRs reportedly recognized epitopes outside regions mutated in the B.1.351 and B.1.1.7 variants. After two AZD1222 doses, spike-specific TCR breadth and depth were significantly higher than at day 0 and than in MenACWY recipients. Because no day 14 peak-response samples were available, repertoires were characterized only after the peak T cell response. Participants were mostly white British, with more females than males. The authors suggested clonal diversity may have been underestimated. Conclusions about previously exposed vaccinees are limited because only five to seven AZD1222 recipients were SARS-CoV-2 seropositive at baseline. CD4 TCRs associated with the vaccine covered the entire spike protein, and the dominant responses were in regions 160-218 and 743-854. In the small 56-69-year group, the increase in depth fell short of significance, most likely because of low power.

This receptor chain uses TRBV14 and TRBJ1-2; the D gene assignment is ambiguous. This TCR came from an adult who received the AZD1222 COVID-19 vaccine. Sequenced material: peripheral blood, taken 28 days after the second AZD1222 dose. This receptor carries the CDR3 CASGGPRTYGYTF. The DNA is as follows: TGTGCCAGCGGCGGGCCCAGGACCTATGGCTACACCTTC.